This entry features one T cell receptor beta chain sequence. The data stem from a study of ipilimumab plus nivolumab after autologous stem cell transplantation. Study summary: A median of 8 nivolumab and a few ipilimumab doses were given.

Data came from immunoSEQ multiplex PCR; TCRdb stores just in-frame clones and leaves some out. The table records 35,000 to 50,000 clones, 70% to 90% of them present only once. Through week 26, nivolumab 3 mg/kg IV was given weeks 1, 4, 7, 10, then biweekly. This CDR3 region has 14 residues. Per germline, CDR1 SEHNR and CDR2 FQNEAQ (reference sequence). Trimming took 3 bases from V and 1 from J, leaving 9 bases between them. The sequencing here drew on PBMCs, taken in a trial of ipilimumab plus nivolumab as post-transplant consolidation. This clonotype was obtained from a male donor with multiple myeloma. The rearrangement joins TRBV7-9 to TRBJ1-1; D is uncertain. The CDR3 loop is CASSFEGWNTEAFF. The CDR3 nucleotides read TGTGCCAGCAGCTTCGAGGGCTGGAACACTGAAGCTTTCTTT.